What follows describes a single TCR beta chain. The sample is drawn from a study of blood T cell repertoires in COVID-19. At the level of the study: Sample material is recorded as cDNA or gDNA derived from T cells, B-cell-depleted T cells, or PBMCs.

Authors' analysis steps: Scientists estimated how many nucleated cells there were by amplifying reference gene primers. TCRdb keeps only in-frame clones here, not all; method: immunoSEQ multiplex PCR. V, J and clone size are those of that table, while D and trimming were read from the DNA. The table shows hundreds of thousands of clones, with 80% to 90% occurring only once. CDR1 is SQVTM, CDR2 ANQGSEA, per germline. Trimming cost V 1 base and J 8 bases, with 11 bases left between them. The CDR3 extends over 12 amino acids. The gene calls are TRBV29-1 and TRBJ1-2; D not certain. The material sequenced was PBMCs or T cells enriched from blood (not recorded which). This TCR was sampled from a man between 25 and 39 years old who had recovered from COVID-19. The CDR3 region has the DNA TGCAGCGTTGAAGGCCCCCCGGGGGGCTACACCTTC. Its translation is CSVEGPPGGYTF.